This T cell receptor (beta chain) is drawn from a study of cytomegalovirus exposure and HLA in healthy donors. In nominal health when sampled, donors likely had unrecorded immune exposures nonetheless. 13 Jbeta primers and 60 Vbeta primers were used for the PCR. Some clones are missing from TCRdb's copy, which holds only in-frame ones; the method was immunoSEQ multiplex PCR. The table lists 140,000 to 150,000 clones, around 82% of them singletons. The CDR3 contains 14 residues. Germline trimming cut 4 bases from V and 5 bases from J; bases unmatched to any gene: 6. Germline assignment: CDR1 SGDLS and CDR2 YYNGEE.

The specimen sequenced was PBMCs. The TCR originated in a woman under 30 in good health and CMV-seropositive. The chain employs TRBV9 and TRBJ1-1, with TRBD1 matching over 9 bases. The CDR3: CASSHRTGETEAFF. Here the CDR3 DNA reads TGTGCCAGCAGCCATAGGACAGGGGAGACTGAAGCTTTCTTT.